These T cell receptor beta chains were read from a single sample in a study of blood T cell repertoires in COVID-19. Data came from immunoSEQ multiplex PCR; TCRdb stores just in-frame clones and leaves some out. The sample lists fewer than 85,000 clones, 80% to 90% occurring once. Sequencing used peripheral blood. These receptors all stem from a woman of 80 years or more with active or convalescent COVID-19. The CDR3 runs from the conserved cysteine through the conserved F or W. Fields, in order: CDR3 protein, CDR3 DNA, D gene, clone size, J gene, V gene. D genes are given only for firm matches. Where a row states a size, it is once, few, many or the class of an expanded clone; other rows omit it.

cdr3_aa: CASSPAGTGLRRRGLGYEQYF; cdr3_nt: TGTGCCAGCAGCCCAGCCGGGACAGGGTTGCGTCGACGAGGACTCGGCTACGAGCAGTACTTC; d_call: TRBD1; clone_size: NA; j_call: TRBJ2-7; v_call: TRBV9
cdr3_aa: CASSFQGQSNNEQFF; cdr3_nt: TGTGCCAGCAGTTTCCAGGGACAATCGAACAATGAGCAGTTCTTC; d_call: NA; clone_size: once; j_call: TRBJ2-1; v_call: TRBV28
cdr3_aa: CASSYPTYEQYF; cdr3_nt: TGTGCCAGCAGTTACCCAACCTACGAGCAGTACTTC; d_call: NA; clone_size: few; j_call: TRBJ2-7; v_call: TRBV6-2/TRBV6-3
cdr3_aa: CASSRRDQETQYF; cdr3_nt: TGCGCCAGCAGTCGTCGGGACCAAGAGACCCAGTACTTC; d_call: NA; clone_size: medium-sized; j_call: TRBJ2-5; v_call: TRBV5-1
cdr3_aa: CASSPGVSAEAFF; cdr3_nt: TGTGCCAGCAGCCCAGGGGTAAGCGCTGAAGCTTTCTTT; d_call: NA; clone_size: few; j_call: TRBJ1-1; v_call: TRBV27
cdr3_aa: CASSLGSSLETQYF; cdr3_nt: TGTGCCAGCAGCTTAGGGAGTAGCTTGGAGACCCAGTACTTC; d_call: NA; clone_size: NA; j_call: TRBJ2-5; v_call: TRBV7-2
cdr3_aa: CATRPAGSQGGYTF; cdr3_nt: TGTGCCACGCGCCCTGCGGGATCCCAGGGTGGCTACACCTTC; d_call: NA; clone_size: NA; j_call: TRBJ1-2; v_call: TRBV24-1
cdr3_aa: CASSQGQGKMNTEAFF; cdr3_nt: TGCGCCAGCAGCCAAGGTCAGGGTAAAATGAACACTGAAGCTTTCTTT; d_call: NA; clone_size: NA; j_call: TRBJ1-1; v_call: TRBV4-1
cdr3_aa: CASRRQGDLTKNIQYF; cdr3_nt: TGTGCCAGCAGGAGACAGGGGGACCTTACCAAAAACATTCAGTACTTC; d_call: TRBD1; clone_size: NA; j_call: TRBJ2-4; v_call: TRBV25-1
cdr3_aa: CSVLPAGSNTDTQYF; cdr3_nt: TGCAGCGTTCTCCCAGCGGGGAGTAACACAGATACGCAGTATTTT; d_call: TRBD2; clone_size: NA; j_call: TRBJ2-3; v_call: TRBV29-1
cdr3_aa: CASSQETGTVSYEQYF; cdr3_nt: TGTGCCAGCAGCCAAGAGACCGGGACAGTTTCCTACGAGCAGTACTTC; d_call: TRBD1; clone_size: once; j_call: TRBJ2-7; v_call: TRBV3-1/TRBV3-2
cdr3_aa: CASSQGIGRYEQYF; cdr3_nt: TGTGCCAGCAGCCAAGGTATAGGGAGATACGAGCAGTACTTC; d_call: NA; clone_size: NA; j_call: TRBJ2-7; v_call: TRBV4-2
cdr3_aa: CATSGAGNQPQHF; cdr3_nt: TGTGCCACCAGTGGGGCTGGCAATCAGCCCCAGCATTTT; d_call: NA; clone_size: few; j_call: TRBJ1-5; v_call: TRBV24-1
cdr3_aa: CASSLVGLRVISNQPQHF; cdr3_nt: TGTGCCAGCAGCTTAGTGGGTCTCAGGGTTATAAGCAATCAGCCCCAGCATTTT; d_call: NA; clone_size: few; j_call: TRBJ1-5; v_call: TRBV7-2
cdr3_aa: CASRLDRGRNQPQHF; cdr3_nt: TGTGCCAGCAGGCTGGACAGGGGTCGCAATCAGCCCCAGCATTTT; d_call: TRBD1; clone_size: NA; j_call: TRBJ1-5; v_call: TRBV2
cdr3_aa: CATSRKRGGEAFF; cdr3_nt: TGTGCCACCAGCAGGAAAAGGGGGGGTGAAGCTTTCTTT; d_call: NA; clone_size: few; j_call: TRBJ1-1; v_call: TRBV15
cdr3_aa: CASSLGAGVLYGYTF; cdr3_nt: TGTGCCAGCAGCTTAGGGGCAGGGGTTCTCTATGGCTACACCTTC; d_call: NA; clone_size: NA; j_call: TRBJ1-2; v_call: TRBV7-2
cdr3_aa: CASSSTGTANQPQHF; cdr3_nt: TGTGCCAGTAGTAGCACCGGGACAGCAAATCAGCCCCAGCATTTT; d_call: TRBD1; clone_size: NA; j_call: TRBJ1-5; v_call: TRBV19
cdr3_aa: CASSGTGNYGYTF; cdr3_nt: TGTGCCAGCAGCGGGACAGGGAACTATGGCTACACCTTC; d_call: TRBD1; clone_size: once; j_call: TRBJ1-2; v_call: TRBV2
cdr3_aa: CASSASQGGWREAFF; cdr3_nt: TGTGCCAGCTCAGCATCCCAGGGGGGATGGAGGGAAGCTTTCTTT; d_call: TRBD1; clone_size: once; j_call: TRBJ1-1; v_call: TRBV18
cdr3_aa: CASSQGGWADTQYF; cdr3_nt: TGTGCCAGCAGCCAGGGGGGTTGGGCAGATACGCAGTATTTT; d_call: NA; clone_size: NA; j_call: TRBJ2-3; v_call: TRBV3-1/TRBV3-2
cdr3_aa: CASSLTLSGANVLTF; cdr3_nt: TGTGCCAGCAGCTTAACACTCTCTGGGGCCAACGTCCTGACTTTC; d_call: NA; clone_size: NA; j_call: TRBJ2-6; v_call: TRBV7-3
cdr3_aa: CASSLETGNGYTF; cdr3_nt: TGCGCCAGCAGCTTGGAGACAGGGAATGGCTACACCTTC; d_call: TRBD1; clone_size: NA; j_call: TRBJ1-2; v_call: TRBV5-1
cdr3_aa: CASSWLPGQALLRAFF; cdr3_nt: TGTGCCAGCAGTTGGCTCCCGGGACAGGCCTTACTTAGGGCTTTCTTT; d_call: TRBD1; clone_size: NA; j_call: TRBJ1-1; v_call: TRBV6-2/TRBV6-3
cdr3_aa: CAWSGQYTEQFF; cdr3_nt: TGTGCCTGGAGTGGACAGTACACTGAGCAGTTCTTC; d_call: NA; clone_size: NA; j_call: TRBJ2-1; v_call: TRBV30
cdr3_aa: CASSYSDRKLFF; cdr3_nt: TGTGCCAGCAGTTACTCGGACAGAAAACTGTTTTTT; d_call: NA; clone_size: NA; j_call: TRBJ1-4; v_call: TRBV6-6
cdr3_aa: CASSTDRLTDTQYF; cdr3_nt: TGTGCCAGCAGTACTGACAGACTCACAGATACGCAGTATTTT; d_call: NA; clone_size: NA; j_call: TRBJ2-3; v_call: TRBV6-2/TRBV6-3
cdr3_aa: CASSRANQPQHF; cdr3_nt: TGTGCCAGCTCGAGGGCTAATCAGCCCCAGCATTTT; d_call: NA; clone_size: NA; j_call: TRBJ1-5; v_call: TRBV18
cdr3_aa: CASSGQVTGGYTF; cdr3_nt: TGTGCCAGTAGTGGACAGGTTACGGGGGGCTACACCTTC; d_call: TRBD1; clone_size: NA; j_call: TRBJ1-2; v_call: TRBV19
cdr3_aa: CASSGGRDTQGRYGYTF; cdr3_nt: TGTGCCAGCAGTGGAGGACGGGACACCCAAGGGCGCTATGGCTACACCTTC; d_call: NA; clone_size: NA; j_call: TRBJ1-2; v_call: TRBV6-1
cdr3_aa: CASSQWQGEKLFF; cdr3_nt: TGTGCCAGCAGCCAGTGGCAGGGGGAAAAACTGTTTTTT; d_call: NA; clone_size: NA; j_call: TRBJ1-4; v_call: TRBV3-1/TRBV3-2
cdr3_aa: CASSTTAVNTEAFF; cdr3_nt: TGTGCCAGCAGCACTACGGCAGTGAACACTGAAGCTTTCTTT; d_call: NA; clone_size: NA; j_call: TRBJ1-1; v_call: TRBV7-2
cdr3_aa: CATSIGGASRNTIYF; cdr3_nt: TGTGCCACCAGCATAGGGGGCGCTTCTCGTAACACCATATATTTT; d_call: TRBD1; clone_size: NA; j_call: TRBJ1-3; v_call: TRBV15
cdr3_aa: CASSSGGSGNTIYF; cdr3_nt: TGTGCCAGCAGCTCGGGGGGCTCTGGAAACACCATATATTTT; d_call: NA; clone_size: NA; j_call: TRBJ1-3; v_call: TRBV7-9
cdr3_aa: CASSLAQGANTGELFF; cdr3_nt: TGCGCCAGCAGCTTGGCACAGGGGGCGAACACCGGGGAGCTGTTTTTT; d_call: TRBD1; clone_size: many; j_call: TRBJ2-2; v_call: TRBV5-1
cdr3_aa: CASRQGRNTEAFF; cdr3_nt: TGCGCCAGCAGGCAGGGTCGGAACACTGAAGCTTTCTTT; d_call: NA; clone_size: NA; j_call: TRBJ1-1; v_call: TRBV5-1
cdr3_aa: CASSFPQANSPLHF; cdr3_nt: TGTGCCAGCAGCTTTCCACAGGCTAATTCACCCCTCCACTTT; d_call: NA; clone_size: few; j_call: TRBJ1-6; v_call: TRBV7-9
cdr3_aa: CASSLQGRTDTQYF; cdr3_nt: TGCGCCAGCAGTTTACAGGGTCGAACAGATACGCAGTATTTT; d_call: NA; clone_size: once; j_call: TRBJ2-3; v_call: TRBV4-1
cdr3_aa: CASGSVGGYNEQFF; cdr3_nt: TGTGCTAGTGGTTCTGTCGGGGGCTACAATGAGCAGTTCTTC; d_call: NA; clone_size: NA; j_call: TRBJ2-1; v_call: TRBV12-5
cdr3_aa: CASSSGTGTQPQHF; cdr3_nt: TGTGCCAGCAGTTCTGGGACAGGGACTCAGCCCCAGCATTTT; d_call: TRBD1; clone_size: NA; j_call: TRBJ1-5; v_call: TRBV7-8
cdr3_aa: CASNYRLGNEQFF; cdr3_nt: TGTGCCAGTAACTATAGATTAGGAAATGAGCAGTTCTTC; d_call: NA; clone_size: NA; j_call: TRBJ2-1; v_call: TRBV19
cdr3_aa: CASVVWDRSHEQYF; cdr3_nt: TGTGCCAGCGTTGTTTGGGACAGGTCTCACGAGCAGTACTTC; d_call: TRBD1; clone_size: NA; j_call: TRBJ2-7; v_call: TRBV25-1
cdr3_aa: CASSYSMGRSGYTF; cdr3_nt: TGTGCCAGCAGTTACTCGATGGGGAGGAGTGGCTACACCTTC; d_call: NA; clone_size: once; j_call: TRBJ1-2; v_call: TRBV6-5
cdr3_aa: CSVRSGTEAFF; cdr3_nt: TGCAGCGTAAGGTCGGGCACTGAAGCTTTCTTT; d_call: NA; clone_size: NA; j_call: TRBJ1-1; v_call: TRBV29-1
cdr3_aa: CASTPRSNSTDTQYF; cdr3_nt: TGTGCCAGCACCCCTAGGTCGAATAGCACAGATACGCAGTATTTT; d_call: NA; clone_size: NA; j_call: TRBJ2-3; v_call: TRBV6-4
cdr3_aa: CASSPVWSYNEQFF; cdr3_nt: TGTGCCAGCAGCCCGGTGTGGTCCTACAATGAGCAGTTCTTC; d_call: NA; clone_size: NA; j_call: TRBJ2-1; v_call: TRBV9
cdr3_aa: CASSNSITGELFF; cdr3_nt: TGTGCCAGCAGCAACAGTATCACCGGGGAGCTGTTTTTT; d_call: NA; clone_size: NA; j_call: TRBJ2-2; v_call: TRBV7-3
cdr3_aa: CASSGEGIQETQYF; cdr3_nt: TGTGCCAGCAGCGGGGAGGGTATTCAAGAGACCCAGTACTTC; d_call: TRBD2; clone_size: NA; j_call: TRBJ2-5; v_call: TRBV7-2
cdr3_aa: CASSKQGYTEAFF; cdr3_nt: TGTGCCAGCAGCAAACAGGGGTACACTGAAGCTTTCTTT; d_call: TRBD1; clone_size: once; j_call: TRBJ1-1; v_call: TRBV7-2
cdr3_aa: CASRSNLERQETQYF; cdr3_nt: TGTGCCAGCAGATCCAACTTAGAACGCCAAGAGACCCAGTACTTC; d_call: NA; clone_size: once; j_call: TRBJ2-5; v_call: TRBV6-6
cdr3_aa: CASSSHQTRLAGLTDTQYF; cdr3_nt: TGTGCCAGCAGCTCGCACCAGACTCGACTAGCGGGACTTACAGATACGCAGTATTTT; d_call: TRBD2; clone_size: NA; j_call: TRBJ2-3; v_call: TRBV7-2
cdr3_aa: CANGAGTNTGELFF; cdr3_nt: TGTGCCAACGGGGCAGGGACAAACACCGGGGAGCTGTTTTTT; d_call: NA; clone_size: NA; j_call: TRBJ2-2; v_call: TRBV7-2
cdr3_aa: CATSDRTGYTEAFF; cdr3_nt: TGTGCCACCAGTGATCGTACGGGGTACACTGAAGCTTTCTTT; d_call: NA; clone_size: NA; j_call: TRBJ1-1; v_call: TRBV24-1
cdr3_aa: CASQGQGRETQYF; cdr3_nt: TGTGCCAGCCAGGGACAGGGGCGAGAGACCCAGTACTTC; d_call: TRBD1; clone_size: NA; j_call: TRBJ2-5; v_call: TRBV19
cdr3_aa: CASSLMRGSGEQYF; cdr3_nt: TGCGCCAGCAGCTTGATGCGGGGCTCTGGCGAGCAGTACTTC; d_call: NA; clone_size: NA; j_call: TRBJ2-7; v_call: TRBV5-1
cdr3_aa: CASSVVQASNGELFF; cdr3_nt: TGTGCCAGCAGCGTAGTTCAGGCCTCGAACGGGGAGCTGTTTTTT; d_call: NA; clone_size: NA; j_call: TRBJ2-2; v_call: TRBV9
cdr3_aa: CAWSKQGARDEQYF; cdr3_nt: TGTGCCTGGAGCAAACAGGGGGCGCGCGACGAGCAGTACTTC; d_call: TRBD1; clone_size: NA; j_call: TRBJ2-7; v_call: TRBV30
cdr3_aa: CASTRQGIGNQPQHF; cdr3_nt: TGTGCCAGCACCAGACAGGGAATTGGCAATCAGCCCCAGCATTTT; d_call: TRBD1; clone_size: NA; j_call: TRBJ1-5; v_call: TRBV6-5